The rows below give T cell receptor beta chains drawn from one sample of a study of OX40 agonist ivuxolimab in advanced cancers. The repertoire was sequenced with immunoSEQ multiplex PCR; TCRdb's copy has only in-frame clones and lacks some. The sample has approximately 15,000 clones, 60% to 80% seen once; the top ten hold 35% to 40%. Sequences were derived from CD4+ or CD8+ T cells sorted from blood, sampled in a trial of the OX40 agonist ivuxolimab. The receptors originated from an adult with an advanced solid tumor such as melanoma, head and neck, liver or kidney cancer. The conserved cysteine and the conserved F or W are not part of the CDR3 here. The order of the fields is J gene, V gene, CDR3 protein.

TRBJ2-1 | TRBV18 | ASSPPGGGNEQF
TRBJ1-1 | TRBV28 | ASSSRRTGDTEAF
TRBJ1-5 | TRBV6-5 | ASSPDSSNQPQH
TRBJ2-5 | TRBV6-1 | ASRPSLETQY
TRBJ2-3 | TRBV28 | ASSGRAGDTQY
TRBJ1-3 | TRBV10-2 | ASSESRTGGNTIY
TRBJ2-7 | TRBV6-1 | ASSDYEQY
TRBJ2-5 | TRBV4-1 | ASSPGWEETQY
TRBJ2-1 | TRBV19 | ASSIIGLAGGYADEQF
TRBJ1-3 | TRBV12-2 | ASRLDLWDPGNTIY
TRBJ2-7 | TRBV5-6 | ASSSSLAGTYEQY
TRBJ2-1 | TRBV15 | ATKLAGGYNEQF
TRBJ1-6 | TRBV30 | ALEVVVGTGESSYNSPLH
TRBJ1-1 | TRBV5-5 | ASSLEPTLNTEAF
TRBJ2-5 | TRBV14 | ASSSSGKWETQY
TRBJ1-2 | TRBV6-1 | ASSVGVSQGGFSNYGYT
TRBJ2-5 | TRBV4-1 | ASSHVSPGAQETQY
TRBJ2-7 | TRBV15 | ATSSHTAPTYEQY
TRBJ1-2 | TRBV2 | ASRVLGGYT
TRBJ1-2 | TRBV5-5 | ASSGYSLFGGYT
TRBJ1-4 | TRBV6-1 | ASSEIREFNEKLF
TRBJ2-3 | TRBV27 | ASSSEVTSLKDTQY
TRBJ2-4 | TRBV5-5 | ASRGGALAKNIQY
TRBJ1-4 | TRBV18 | ASSPVRDRNEKLF
TRBJ2-7 | TRBV5-6 | ASSQRLAGAAYEQY
TRBJ2-1 | TRBV11-3 | ASRRPGQGEEQF
TRBJ2-2 | TRBV9 | ASSVVGGNTGELF
TRBJ1-3 | TRBV4-1 | ASSQDRSAGNTIY
TRBJ1-1 | TRBV7-9 | ASRRNTEAF
TRBJ1-2 | TRBV9 | ASSSSGGYT
TRBJ2-5 | TRBV7-2 | ASSSVAGTLSETQY
TRBJ1-1 | TRBV5-5 | ASSLSRAGFTEAF
TRBJ2-3 | TRBV10-3 | AISSDAGIPTDTQY
TRBJ1-5 | TRBV7-9 | ASSPDVGNQPQH
TRBJ2-3 | TRBV15 | ATEETRRTSGGPRLADTQY
TRBJ2-7 | TRBV10-2 | ASRHAGDDYEQY
TRBJ2-6 | TRBV18 | ASPGSLGANVLT
TRBJ1-4 | TRBV7-8 | ASSIRQGKGEKLF
TRBJ2-3 | TRBV2 | ASSPTGQDTDTQY
TRBJ2-1 | TRBV2 | ASSLDRGAYNEQF
TRBJ2-7 | TRBV28 | ASSKSGGPYEQY
TRBJ2-2 | TRBV27 | ASSTIDRAGELF
TRBJ2-2 | TRBV6-5 | ASSGSGRTGELF
TRBJ2-1 | TRBV29-1 | SVDGDGPIHNEQF
TRBJ2-7 | TRBV27 | ASSWDGREQC
TRBJ2-3 | TRBV27 | ASRGPGLADMDADTQY
TRBJ1-1 | TRBV6-1 | ASVIIGGGNTEAF
TRBJ2-1 | TRBV4-2 | ASSQGWGEQF
TRBJ2-3 | TRBV19 | ASSISDISTDTQY
TRBJ2-7 | TRBV6-4 | ASSDGGEYEQY